This T cell receptor beta chain is from a study of blood T cells in healthy people across ages. The V and J ends lost 3 bases and 4 bases respectively, with 25 bases between them. Germline CDR1 reads DFQATT; CDR2 reads SNEGSKA (reference sequence). The CDR3 spans 18 residues. A sample-barcoded 5' primer and a J-beta primer mix were used in a second PCR of roughly 6 to 12 cycles. Tags on each cDNA molecule came from a template-switch adaptor with 12 random nucleotides. Via MiXCR, TCRdb re-called the 5' RACE reads, giving one row per CDR3 protein. The table records some 800,000 distinct CDR3 sequences, approximately 44% of them present only once. This clonotype has only a few counts.

This TCR was sampled from a man in his sixties in good health. The sequenced sample was blood. The chain joins TRBV20-1 to TRBJ1-5, with D uncertain. The CDR3 DNA is TGCAGTGCTAGTATCGTTTATTCTCTGGGCAGAACTAATCAGCCCCAGCATTTT. Residues: CSASIVYSLGRTNQPQHF.